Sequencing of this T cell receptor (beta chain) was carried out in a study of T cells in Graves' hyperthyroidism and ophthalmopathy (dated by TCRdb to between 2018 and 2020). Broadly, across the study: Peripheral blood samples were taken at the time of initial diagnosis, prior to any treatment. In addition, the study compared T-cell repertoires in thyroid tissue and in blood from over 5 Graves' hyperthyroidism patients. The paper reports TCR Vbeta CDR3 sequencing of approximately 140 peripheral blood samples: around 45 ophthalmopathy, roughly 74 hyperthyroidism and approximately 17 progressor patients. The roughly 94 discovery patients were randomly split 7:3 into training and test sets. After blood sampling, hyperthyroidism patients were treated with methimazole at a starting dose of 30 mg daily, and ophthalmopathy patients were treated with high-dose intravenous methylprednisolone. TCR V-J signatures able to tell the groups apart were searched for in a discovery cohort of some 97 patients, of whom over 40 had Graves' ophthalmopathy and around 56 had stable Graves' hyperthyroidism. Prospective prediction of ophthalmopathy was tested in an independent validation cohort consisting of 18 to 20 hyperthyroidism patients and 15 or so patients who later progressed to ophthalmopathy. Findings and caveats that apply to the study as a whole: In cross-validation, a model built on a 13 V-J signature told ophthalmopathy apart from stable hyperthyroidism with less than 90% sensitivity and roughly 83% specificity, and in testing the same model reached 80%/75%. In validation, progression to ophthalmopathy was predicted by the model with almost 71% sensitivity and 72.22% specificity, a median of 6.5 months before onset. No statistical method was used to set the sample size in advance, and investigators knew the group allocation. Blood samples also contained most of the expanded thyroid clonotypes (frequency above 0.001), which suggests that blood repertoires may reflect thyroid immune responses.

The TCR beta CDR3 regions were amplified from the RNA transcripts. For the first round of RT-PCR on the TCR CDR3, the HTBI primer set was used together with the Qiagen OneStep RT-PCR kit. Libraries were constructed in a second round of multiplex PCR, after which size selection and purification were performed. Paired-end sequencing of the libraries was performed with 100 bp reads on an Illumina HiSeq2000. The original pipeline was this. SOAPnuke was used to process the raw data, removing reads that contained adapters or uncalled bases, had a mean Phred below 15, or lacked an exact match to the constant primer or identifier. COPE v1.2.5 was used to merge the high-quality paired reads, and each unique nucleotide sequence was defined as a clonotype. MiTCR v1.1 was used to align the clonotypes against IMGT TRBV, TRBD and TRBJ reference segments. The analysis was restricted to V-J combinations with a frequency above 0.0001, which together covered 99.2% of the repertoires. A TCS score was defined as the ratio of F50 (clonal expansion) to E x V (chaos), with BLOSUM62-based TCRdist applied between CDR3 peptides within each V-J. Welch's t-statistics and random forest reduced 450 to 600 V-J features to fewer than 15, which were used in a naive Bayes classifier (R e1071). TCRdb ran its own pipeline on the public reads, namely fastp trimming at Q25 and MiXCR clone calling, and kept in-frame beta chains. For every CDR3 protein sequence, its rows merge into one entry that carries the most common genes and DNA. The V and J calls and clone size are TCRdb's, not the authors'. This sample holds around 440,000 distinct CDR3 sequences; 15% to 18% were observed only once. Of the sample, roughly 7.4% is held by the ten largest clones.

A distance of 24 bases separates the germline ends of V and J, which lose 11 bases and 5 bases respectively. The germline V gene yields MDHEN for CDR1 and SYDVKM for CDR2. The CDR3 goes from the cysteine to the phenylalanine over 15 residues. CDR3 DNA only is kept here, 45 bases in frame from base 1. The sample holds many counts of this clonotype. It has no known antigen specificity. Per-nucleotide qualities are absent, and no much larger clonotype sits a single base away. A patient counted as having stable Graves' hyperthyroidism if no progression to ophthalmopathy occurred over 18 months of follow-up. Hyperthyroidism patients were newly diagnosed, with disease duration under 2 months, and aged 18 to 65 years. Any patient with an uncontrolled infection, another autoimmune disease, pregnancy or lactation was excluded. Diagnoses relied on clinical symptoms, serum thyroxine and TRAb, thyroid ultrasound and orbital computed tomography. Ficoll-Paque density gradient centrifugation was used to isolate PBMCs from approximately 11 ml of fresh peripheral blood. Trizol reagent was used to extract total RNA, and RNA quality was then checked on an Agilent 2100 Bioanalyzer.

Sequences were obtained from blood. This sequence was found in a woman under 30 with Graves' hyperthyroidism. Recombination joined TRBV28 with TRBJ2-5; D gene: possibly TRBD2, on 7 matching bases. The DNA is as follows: TGTGCCGCCAGCAGTTTCGCGGGGGCCGGGGAGACCCAGTACTTC. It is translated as CAASSFAGAGETQYF.